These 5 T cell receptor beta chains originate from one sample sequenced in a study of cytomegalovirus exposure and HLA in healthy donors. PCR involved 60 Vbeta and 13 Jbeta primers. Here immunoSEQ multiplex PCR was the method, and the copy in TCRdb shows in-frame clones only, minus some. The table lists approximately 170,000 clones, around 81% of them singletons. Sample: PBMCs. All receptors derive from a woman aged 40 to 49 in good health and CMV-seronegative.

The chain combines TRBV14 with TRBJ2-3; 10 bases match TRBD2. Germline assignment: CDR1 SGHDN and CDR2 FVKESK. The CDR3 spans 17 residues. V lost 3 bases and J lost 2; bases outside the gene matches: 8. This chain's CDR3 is CASSQTIAGGPTDTQYF. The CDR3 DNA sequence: TGTGCCAGCAGCCAGACGATAGCGGGAGGCCCCACAGATACGCAGTATTTT. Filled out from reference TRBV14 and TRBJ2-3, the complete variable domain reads EAGVTQFPSHSVIEKGQTVTLRCDPISGHDNLYWYRRVMGKEIKFLLHFVKESKQDESGMPNNRFLAERTGGTYSTLKVQPAELEDSGVYFCASSQTIAGGPTDTQYFGPGTRLTVL.

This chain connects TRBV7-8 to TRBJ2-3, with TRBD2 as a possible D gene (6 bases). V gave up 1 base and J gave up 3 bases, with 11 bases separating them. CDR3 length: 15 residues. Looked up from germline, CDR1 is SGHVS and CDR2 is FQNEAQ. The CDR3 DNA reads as TGTGCCAGCAGCTTAGGGGTGGCGGGAACAGATACGCAGTATTTT. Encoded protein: CASSLGVAGTDTQYF.

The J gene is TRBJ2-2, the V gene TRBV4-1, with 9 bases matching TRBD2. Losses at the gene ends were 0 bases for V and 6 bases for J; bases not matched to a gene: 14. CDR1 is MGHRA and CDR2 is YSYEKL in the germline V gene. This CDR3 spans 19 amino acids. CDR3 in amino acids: CASSQDLGLAGTWAGELFF. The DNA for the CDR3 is TGCGCCAGCAGCCAAGATCTTGGGCTAGCGGGAACTTGGGCCGGGGAGCTGTTTTTT.

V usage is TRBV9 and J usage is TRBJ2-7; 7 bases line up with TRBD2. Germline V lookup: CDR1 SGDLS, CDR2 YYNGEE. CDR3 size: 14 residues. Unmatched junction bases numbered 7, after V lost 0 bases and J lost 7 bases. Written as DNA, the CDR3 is TGTGCCAGCAGCGTAGGACTAGCTCCGAAAGAGCAGTACTTC. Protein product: CASSVGLAPKEQYF. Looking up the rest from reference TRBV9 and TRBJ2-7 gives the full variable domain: DSGVTQTPKHLITATGQRVTLRCSPRSGDLSVYWYQQSLDQGLQFLIQYYNGEERAKGNILERFSAQQFPDLHSELNLSSLELGDSALYFCASSVGLAPKEQYFGPGTRLTVT.

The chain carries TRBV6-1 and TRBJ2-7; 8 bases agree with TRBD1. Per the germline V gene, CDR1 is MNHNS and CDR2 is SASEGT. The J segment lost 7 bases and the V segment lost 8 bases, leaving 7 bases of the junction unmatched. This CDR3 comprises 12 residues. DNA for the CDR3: TGTGCCAGCTCTGGACAGGGTGGGGAGCAGTACTTC. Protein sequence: CASSGQGGEQYF.